This T cell receptor beta chain was captured by sequencing in a study of Graves' ophthalmopathy and Graves' hyperthyroidism. Study conclusions and caveats: It was with about 68% sensitivity and about 72% specificity that the model predicted ophthalmopathy progression.

Worth noting for this clonotype: Its cognate antigen is unknown.

RNA transcripts provided the template for amplifying TCR beta CDR3 regions. Amplification began with first-round RT-PCR using HTBI primers, then second-round multiplex PCR was performed. TCRdb re-called the multiplex PCR reads through MiXCR, storing one row per CDR3 protein. The sample has about 620,000 distinct CDR3 sequences; about a fifth are singletons. Lactation, pregnancy, uncontrolled infections and other autoimmune diseases were all grounds for excluding patients. Out of roughly 9.3 ml of fresh peripheral blood, PBMCs were obtained. In germline, CDR1 is MNHEY, CDR2 SVGAGI. V was pared by 2 bases and J by 4 bases, with 14 bases between. This CDR3 has 15 residues.

The TCR originated in a woman between 18 and 29 years old with stable Graves' hyperthyroidism. Some clones in this sample may be carry-over from other donors' samples. The material sequenced was peripheral blood. The chain uses TRBV6-5 and TRBJ1-2; no reliable D call. The CDR3 sequence: CASSYLPAAGYGYTF. The CDR3 nucleotides read TGTGCCAGCAGTTACCTCCCCGCAGCTGGCTATGGCTACACCTTC.